The 28 T cell receptor beta chains reported below all come from one sample, sequenced in a study of T cells after posttransplantation cyclophosphamide. Clones were read by immunoSEQ multiplex PCR, and TCRdb kept only the in-frame ones, dropping some. There are over 20,000 clones in the sample, none observed a single time. Sequencing was performed on PBMCs. The receptors here all came from a man aged 50-60 years in good health, CMV-negative, and a related stem cell transplant donor.

This clone was detected only a few times. The chain employs TRBV11-2 and TRBJ2-5; 9 nucleotides agree with TRBD1. Germline CDR1 SGHAT, CDR2 FQNNGV. With V trimmed by 5 bases and J by 4 bases, 8 bases remained unmatched. There are 15 residues in the CDR3. The DNA of the CDR3 is TGTGCCAGCAGCCCGACCACGGGACAGGGAGAGACCCAGTACTTC. Its translation: CASSPTTGQGETQYF.

In its sample, this clone was seen many times. The V and J genes are TRBV4-1 and TRBJ1-6, with TRBD1 matching over 9 bases. The length of the CDR3 is 17 residues. J lost 9 bases, V lost 0 bases, and 9 bases had no gene match. Germline V gene data show CDR1 as MGHRA and CDR2 as YSYEKL. CDR3 in amino acids: CASSQERTGGAGSPLHF. The CDR3, as DNA: TGCGCCAGCAGCCAAGAACGCACAGGGGGCGCAGGTTCACCCCTCCACTTT.

This clone was recorded many times. V gene TRBV5-1 combines with J gene TRBJ1-4; 10 nucleotides agree with TRBD1. CDR1 and CDR2 from the germline V gene are SGHRS and YFSETQ. The CDR3 loop spans 15 amino acids. With V trimmed by 2 bases and J by 6 bases, 4 bases remained unmatched. The CDR3 bases are TGCGCCAGCAGCTTTCCGGGGACAGGGGATGAAAAACTGTTTTTT. Its translation: CASSFPGTGDEKLFF.

The table lists this clone with many counts. V is TRBV2 and J is TRBJ2-5; no definite D call. The CDR3 is made up of 11 amino acids. Between the trimmed V and J ends, which lost 7 bases and 3 bases, there was a span of 6 bases. Per germline, CDR1 SNHLY and CDR2 FYNNEI. CDR3 nucleotides: TGTGCCAGCAAAGAGGAAGAGACCCAGTACTTC. It yields the protein CASKEEETQYF. Based on the CDR3 plus reference TRBV2 and TRBJ2-5, the full variable domain is EPEVTQTPSHQVTQMGQEVILRCVPISNHLYFYWYRQILGQKVEFLVSFYNNEISEKSEIFDDQFSVERPDGSNFTLKIRSTKLEDSAMYFCASKEEETQYFGPGTRLLVL.

This clone was counted a few times. The same CDR3 can be traced to other DNA sequences in this sample. CDR3 DNA sequence: TGTGCCAGCAGGAGGGCCTACCCCACCTACGAGCAGTACTTC. It codes for CASRRAYPTYEQYF. This chain links TRBV27 with TRBJ2-7, with D possibly matching TRBD2 (5 bases). Between the trimmed V and J ends, which lost 6 bases and 2 bases, there was a span of 14 bases. CDR1 and CDR2 (germline): MNHEY, SMNVEV (reference sequence). CDR3 length: 14 amino acids.

This clone appeared many times. J is TRBJ2-5 and V is TRBV10-3, with 11 bases identical to TRBD2. V shed 9 bases and J 1 base; nucleotides not matched to a gene: 1. Germline V gene data show CDR1 as ENHRY and CDR2 as SYGVKD. The CDR3 is made up of 13 amino acids. CDR3 amino acids: CAMTSGVQETQYF. The CDR3 region has the DNA TGTGCCATGACTAGCGGGGTCCAAGAGACCCAGTACTTC.

This clone was recorded at least ten times. J is TRBJ1-5 and V is TRBV18, with 10 bases identical to TRBD1. Germline V lookup: CDR1 KGHSH, CDR2 LQKENI. The CDR3 has 14 residues. V trimming: 6 bases; J trimming: 3 bases; junction bases outside the gene matches: 2. The CDR3 reads CASSGTGVNQPQHF. CDR3 DNA: TGTGCCAGCTCCGGGACAGGGGTCAATCAGCCCCAGCATTTT.

The sample holds many counts of this clone. The chain employs TRBV4-2 and TRBJ2-3, with D perhaps TRBD2 (5 bases). V dropped 1 base and J dropped 0 bases, with 8 bases sitting between them. This CDR3 comprises 15 residues. The germline V gene has CDR1 LGHNA and CDR2 YNFKEQ. CDR3 nucleotide sequence: TGTGCCAGCAGCCAAGCGGGAATTAGCACAGATACGCAGTATTTT. Translated, it gives CASSQAGISTDTQYF.

This clone occurred many times. The V gene is TRBV18, the J gene TRBJ2-3; D might be TRBD1 (6 bases). The CDR3 totals 14 residues. The ends were cut back, 6 bases at V and 2 bases at J, with 12 bases in the middle. Germline CDR1 KGHSH, CDR2 LQKENI. Here the CDR3 reads CASSIGQNTDTQYF. CDR3 nucleotide sequence: TGTGCCAGCTCGATTGGACAGAACACAGATACGCAGTATTTT.

J is TRBJ2-5 and V is TRBV27, with TRBD2 matching 14 bases. This CDR3 comprises 18 residues. J gave up 2 bases and V 5 bases, and 10 bases lay outside the gene matches. Germline V gives CDR1 MNHEY, CDR2 SMNVEV (reference sequence). The CDR3 coding sequence is TGTGCCAGCAGTCTTAGGACTAGCGGGAGGAGGAGGCAAGAGACCCAGTACTTC. It is translated as CASSLRTSGRRRQETQYF.

This clone was observed many times. The V call is TRBV4-2, the J call TRBJ2-7; 9 bases line up with TRBD1. Per the germline V gene, CDR1 is LGHNA and CDR2 is YNFKEQ. This CDR3 region has 15 residues. After removal of 2 bases from V and 2 bases from J, the junction contained 4 bases not matched to a gene. The CDR3 region has the DNA TGTGCCAGCAGCCAATTAAGGGACAGGGCCTACGAGCAGTACTTC. Translating gives CASSQLRDRAYEQYF.

This clone was seen at least ten times. The chain employs TRBV19 and TRBJ2-5; a possible D gene is TRBD2 (6 bases). The ends were cut back, 7 bases at V and 4 bases at J, with 13 bases in the middle. The germline V gene encodes CDR1 LNHDA and CDR2 SQIVND (reference sequence). This CDR3 is 13 amino acids long. CDR3 coding DNA: TGTGCCAGTATTGGGGCCGGGGGAGAGACCCAGTACTTC. Its translation is CASIGAGGETQYF.

This clone has a count of ten or more. The genes are TRBV18 and TRBJ2-3; tentatively, D is TRBD2 (5 bases). The CDR3 covers 13 residues. CDR1 KGHSH and CDR2 LQKENI come from the germline V gene. Trimming removed 3 bases from V and 5 bases from J, with 9 bases in between. The CDR3 sequence: CASSPSLVDTQYF. CDR3 sequence (DNA): TGTGCCAGCTCACCTTCACTAGTAGATACGCAGTATTTT.

This clone was found many times. This chain links TRBV6-1 with TRBJ2-7; TRBD1 matches at 10 bases. From germline, CDR1 is MNHNS and CDR2 SASEGT. The CDR3 is made up of 15 amino acids. The V segment lost 6 bases and the J segment 3 bases; nucleotides outside the gene matches: 8. DNA for the CDR3: TGTGCCAGCAGAGAGACAGGGGGCTCTTACTACGAGCAGTACTTC. This sequence encodes CASRETGGSYYEQYF.

Many counts were recorded for this clone. J is TRBJ2-3 and V is TRBV30; TRBD2 aligns across 12 bases. The CDR3 length is 15 residues. The trim removed 3 bases at V and 5 bases at J, leaving 6 bases unmatched. In germline, CDR1 is GTSNPN, CDR2 SVGIG (reference sequence). CDR3 loop: CAWRDLAGGKDTQYF. CDR3 bases: TGTGCCTGGAGGGATCTAGCGGGAGGGAAAGATACGCAGTATTTT.

This clone was seen repeatedly, ten times or more. The chain is built from TRBV5-4 and TRBJ2-1; D might be TRBD1 (6 bases). Germline V gene sequence: CDR1 SGHNT, CDR2 YYREEE (reference sequence). The CDR3 length is 15 residues. V shed 2 bases and J shed 4 bases, with 13 bases lying between them. CDR3 DNA: TGTGCCAGCAGCTTAAGTCAGGGGAAATACAATGAGCAGTTCTTC. It encodes CASSLSQGKYNEQFF.

This clone was observed many times. The V and J genes are TRBV6-1 and TRBJ2-7; 9 bases are a match to TRBD2. The V and J ends lost 0 bases and 0 bases, in that order; junction bases with no gene match: 0. The germline V gene encodes CDR1 MNHNS and CDR2 SASEGT. The CDR3 contains 15 residues. CDR3 bases: TGTGCCAGCAGTGAAGCTAGCGGGAGCTCCTACGAGCAGTACTTC. It is translated as CASSEASGSSYEQYF.

This clone was recorded at least ten times. The chain is built from TRBV29-1 and TRBJ2-5; 12 bases are a match to TRBD2. The CDR3 covers 15 residues. Germline V gene lookup returns CDR1 SQVTM and CDR2 ANQGSEA. The V and J ends lost 2 bases and 4 bases, in that order; junction bases with no gene match: 5. Here the CDR3 reads CSVERSSGRGETQYF. Written as DNA, the CDR3 is TGCAGCGTTGAAAGGTCTAGCGGGAGGGGAGAGACCCAGTACTTC.

This clone has ten or more counts. The V and J genes are TRBV27 and TRBJ2-3; 9 positions agree with TRBD1. Germline trimming cut 4 bases from V and 6 bases from J; bases unmatched to any gene: 5. The CDR3 extends over 14 amino acids. Germline CDR1 and CDR2: MNHEY and SMNVEV (reference sequence). The CDR3 here is CASSSYRGLDTQYF. CDR3 nucleotide sequence: TGTGCCAGCAGTTCGTACAGGGGGCTCGATACGCAGTATTTT.

There are many counts of this clone. The chain recombines TRBV5-1 with TRBJ2-7, with a tentative D call TRBD1 (6 bases). CDR1 SGHRS and CDR2 YFSETQ come from the germline V gene. Trimming pared 0 bases from V and 3 bases from J, leaving 10 bases between. This CDR3 is built from 14 residues. The CDR3 is CASSLGTEYYEQYF. Here the CDR3 DNA reads TGCGCCAGCAGCTTGGGGACAGAATACTACGAGCAGTACTTC.

This clone was picked up many times. J is TRBJ1-2 and V is TRBV30; 7 positions agree with TRBD1. This CDR3 is built from 14 residues. Trimming cost V 4 bases and J 8 bases; bases outside gene matches: 13. Per the germline V gene, CDR1 is GTSNPN and CDR2 is SVGIG (reference sequence). DNA for the CDR3: TGTGCCTGGACCCTACGCGACAGGGTAGAGGGCTACACCTTC. Its protein is CAWTLRDRVEGYTF.

In this sample, this clone turned up a few times. The identical CDR3 is also encoded by other nucleotide sequences in the sample. This chain uses TRBV7-2 with TRBJ2-5; 7 nucleotides match TRBD2. V was pared by 5 bases and J by 6 bases, with 12 bases of the junction left unmatched. Germline values: CDR1 SGHTA, CDR2 FQGNSA. The CDR3 is 15 residues long. This CDR3 is CASSPGGRVSQTQYF. DNA of the CDR3: TGTGCCAGCAGCCCCGGTGGGAGGGTTTCTCAGACCCAGTACTTC.

This clone showed up many times. This chain connects TRBV5-1 to TRBJ1-1, with D perhaps TRBD1 (6 bases). The V gene lost 3 bases and the J gene lost 0 bases, with 6 bases spanning the gap. The CDR3 length is 13 residues. The germline gives CDR1 SGHRS, CDR2 YFSETQ. CDR3 bases: TGCGCCAGCAGCTGGACAGTGAACACTGAAGCTTTCTTT. It encodes CASSWTVNTEAFF.

The table lists this clone with a few counts. V and J are TRBV7-3 and TRBJ2-5; D may be TRBD2 (6 bases). This CDR3 is built from 13 residues. The germline V gene encodes CDR1 SGHTA and CDR2 FQGTGA. V lost 4 bases to trimming and J lost 3 bases, with 9 bases between them. The chain's CDR3 is CASSSGLKETQYF. DNA for the CDR3: TGTGCCAGCAGCTCGGGACTCAAAGAGACCCAGTACTTC.

This clone has ten or more counts. CDR3 amino acids: CASSIGQGPGNTIYF. In DNA form, the CDR3 reads TGTGCCAGTAGTATCGGACAGGGCCCCGGAAACACCATATATTTT. The rearrangement links TRBV19 to TRBJ1-3; TRBD1 agrees at 8 bases. V gave up 3 bases and J gave up 4 bases; unmatched junction bases: 5. The CDR3 length is 15 residues. CDR1 and CDR2 from the germline V gene are LNHDA and SQIVND (reference sequence).

This clone was detected many times. V is TRBV30 and J is TRBJ1-5; D might be TRBD1 (6 bases). Between the trimmed V and J ends, which lost 1 base and 5 bases, there was a span of 9 bases. This CDR3 is built from 13 residues. Per the germline V gene, CDR1 is GTSNPN and CDR2 is SVGIG (reference sequence). The CDR3 protein is CAWSASGDQPQHF. For the CDR3, the DNA is TGTGCCTGGAGTGCTTCAGGGGATCAGCCCCAGCATTTT.

In its sample, this clone was seen many times. The chain links TRBV2 to TRBJ1-2, with a weak D call TRBD1 (6 bases). Germline CDR1 is SNHLY and CDR2 is FYNNEI. This CDR3 is built from 13 residues. V was cut by 5 bases and J by 2 bases, with 9 bases left in between. CDR3: CASSRDINYGYTF. DNA for the CDR3: TGTGCCAGCAGTAGGGACATCAACTATGGCTACACCTTC.

At least ten counts were recorded for this clone. The chain has TRBV11-2 and TRBJ2-6; 10 bases are a match to TRBD2. The CDR3 spans 20 residues. J gave up 0 bases and V 0 bases, and 8 bases lay outside the gene matches. Per germline, CDR1 SGHAT and CDR2 FQNNGV. CDR3 residues: CASSLEVASGRASGANVLTF. Written as DNA, the CDR3 is TGTGCCAGCAGCTTAGAGGTGGCGAGCGGGAGGGCCTCTGGGGCCAACGTCCTGACTTTC.